This T cell receptor (beta chain) was sequenced for a study of T cell repertoires in cytomegalovirus infection. Across the whole study: Selected CMV epitopes included recently identified HLA-C-restricted ones as well as well-studied HLA-B-restricted ones. Public signatures in TCR beta pointed to CMV infection and matching HLA type.

Study-level results: Frequencies of public TCR beta families were cumulated, and this identified carriers of CMV plus the relevant HLA.

A remark on this clonotype: Its specificity is unknown.

The CDR3 covers 15 residues. Germline V CDR1 and CDR2: MNHEY, SMNVEV (reference sequence). Germline trimming cut 3 bases from V and 7 bases from J; bases unmatched to any gene: 4. MiXCR, run by TCRdb on the reads, gives a single entry per CDR3 protein. This table has 60,000 to 80,000 distinct CDR3 sequences, over 20% appearing once. Sequencing used CD8+ T cells from cultured PBMCs, obtained from culture after CMV antigen stimulation. The V gene is TRBV27, the J gene TRBJ2-1; 12 bases align to TRBD1. The receptor's source is a human donor in good health (CMV status not recorded). Some clones in this sample may be carry-over from other donors' samples. The CDR3, as DNA: TGTGCCAGCAGTTTCGGGACAGGGGGCCTGAATGAGCAGTTCTTC. Its protein is CASSFGTGGLNEQFF.